Listed below are T cell receptor beta chains from one sample, sequenced in a study of T-cell reconstitution after alpha-beta-depleted transplantation in children. TCRdb reprocessed the PCR reads with MiXCR, giving one entry per CDR3 protein. In the table there are 97,000 or so distinct CDR3 sequences, around 6.1% of which are singletons. Sequenced here: PBMCs, mostly from graft donor cells, sampled 60 days after TCRalphabeta/CD19-depleted stem cell transplant. These TCRs come from a female patient aged 2-15 years who had a stem cell transplant for Fanconi anemia, so the T cells may come from the graft donor. The CDR3 runs from the conserved cysteine through the conserved F or W. Each record gives: CDR3 DNA, CDR3 protein, clone size, J gene, V gene, D gene. The D gene is left open where the match is weak. Part of the rows lack a size; the others show once, few, many or a class for expanded clones.

CDR3 DNA: TGTGCCAGCAGTTTTGCGGTGATTCGCGAGGGATACGAGCAGTACTTC; CDR3 protein: CASSFAVIREGYEQYF; clone size: many; J gene: TRBJ2-7; V gene: TRBV2; D gene: .
CDR3 DNA: TGTGCCAGCAGCCCCACATTGACAGTGAACACTGAAGCTTTCTTT; CDR3 protein: CASSPTLTVNTEAFF; clone size: many; J gene: TRBJ1-1; V gene: TRBV11-2; D gene: .
CDR3 DNA: TGTGCCAGCAGCCCGACAGGGGGAAAAGAGACCCAGTACTTC; CDR3 protein: CASSPTGGKETQYF; clone size: few; J gene: TRBJ2-5; V gene: TRBV7-9; D gene: TRBD1
CDR3 DNA: TGCGCCAGCAGCTTGGGTATCGGTTCGGAGACCCAGTACTTC; CDR3 protein: CASSLGIGSETQYF; clone size: many; J gene: TRBJ2-5; V gene: TRBV5-1; D gene: .
CDR3 DNA: TGCGCCAGCAGCACACAGGGAGATACGCAGTATTTT; CDR3 protein: CASSTQGDTQYF; clone size: .; J gene: TRBJ2-3; V gene: TRBV5-1; D gene: .
CDR3 DNA: TGCGCCAGCAGCTCCGGGACTAGCGGGGACGAGCAGTACTTC; CDR3 protein: CASSSGTSGDEQYF; clone size: .; J gene: TRBJ2-7; V gene: TRBV5-1; D gene: TRBD2
CDR3 DNA: TGTGCCAGCAAGAGATTTTTGGGGGGGGGAACAGACGAGCAGTACTTC; CDR3 protein: CASKRFLGGGTDEQYF; clone size: many; J gene: TRBJ2-7; V gene: TRBV2; D gene: TRBD2
CDR3 DNA: TGCAGTGCTAGAGACAGAGCGGGGGTCTACTCCTACAATGAGCAGTTCTTC; CDR3 protein: CSARDRAGVYSYNEQFF; clone size: .; J gene: TRBJ2-1; V gene: TRBV20-1; D gene: TRBD2
CDR3 DNA: TGTGCCAGCAGCTTAGAGGCAGGGGGGGCCTACGAGCAGTACTTC; CDR3 protein: CASSLEAGGAYEQYF; clone size: many; J gene: TRBJ2-7; V gene: TRBV7-2; D gene: .
CDR3 DNA: TGTGCCACCAGTGATCCCTCGGAGAGGGGAAGAAAGACCCAGTACTTC; CDR3 protein: CATSDPSERGRKTQYF; clone size: many; J gene: TRBJ2-5; V gene: TRBV24-1; D gene: .
CDR3 DNA: TGTGCCAGCAGGCTTAGCGGGAGCTTTTACAATGAGCAGTTCTTC; CDR3 protein: CASRLSGSFYNEQFF; clone size: .; J gene: TRBJ2-1; V gene: TRBV6-1; D gene: TRBD2
CDR3 DNA: TGTGCCAGCAGCCCCTCTTTGCAGCGGGCCTACAATGAGCAGTTCTTC; CDR3 protein: CASSPSLQRAYNEQFF; clone size: many; J gene: TRBJ2-1; V gene: TRBV6-2/TRBV6-3; D gene: .
CDR3 DNA: TGTGCCAGCAGTTTAGGACTAGCCGCCGACACAGATACGCAGTATTTT; CDR3 protein: CASSLGLAADTDTQYF; clone size: many; J gene: TRBJ2-3; V gene: TRBV27; D gene: TRBD2
CDR3 DNA: TGTGCCAGCAGTTACTCGCGGACTACCGCCTACGAGCAGTACTTC; CDR3 protein: CASSYSRTTAYEQYF; clone size: few; J gene: TRBJ2-7; V gene: TRBV6-5; D gene: .
CDR3 DNA: TGCGCCAGCAGCTTGTGGCAGGGAGCACAAGAGACCCAGTACTTC; CDR3 protein: CASSLWQGAQETQYF; clone size: many; J gene: TRBJ2-5; V gene: TRBV5-1; D gene: .
CDR3 DNA: TGTGCCAGCTCCGCACAGGGGGCAGCGATGGGGGCCAACGTCCTGACTTTC; CDR3 protein: CASSAQGAAMGANVLTF; clone size: few; J gene: TRBJ2-6; V gene: TRBV18; D gene: TRBD1
CDR3 DNA: TGTGCCAGCAGCCCCTTCGGGGGGACAGATACGCAGTATTTT; CDR3 protein: CASSPFGGTDTQYF; clone size: many; J gene: TRBJ2-3; V gene: TRBV7-9; D gene: TRBD2
CDR3 DNA: TGCAGCGTTGAAAGGATCCAAGTGGACTTC; CDR3 protein: CSVERIQVDF; clone size: many; J gene: TRBJ1-2; V gene: TRBV29-1; D gene: .
CDR3 DNA: TGTGCCAGCAGTTTGATATGGGACAGGGGGCGCGCGGCTTTCTTT; CDR3 protein: CASSLIWDRGRAAFF; clone size: many; J gene: TRBJ1-1; V gene: TRBV12-3/TRBV12-4; D gene: TRBD1
CDR3 DNA: TGCGCCAGCAGCTTTACTAGCGGGGGGGAGACCCAGTACTTC; CDR3 protein: CASSFTSGGETQYF; clone size: few; J gene: TRBJ2-5; V gene: TRBV5-1; D gene: TRBD2
CDR3 DNA: TGTGCCAGCAGAGGAACGGGGGGGCATAAAGCGTATGAGCAGTTCTTC; CDR3 protein: CASRGTGGHKAYEQFF; clone size: many; J gene: TRBJ2-1; V gene: TRBV12-3/TRBV12-4; D gene: TRBD2
CDR3 DNA: TGCGCCAGCAGCTCCTTGCCAGACCAAGAGACCCAGTACTTC; CDR3 protein: CASSSLPDQETQYF; clone size: many; J gene: TRBJ2-5; V gene: TRBV5-1; D gene: .
CDR3 DNA: TGTGCCTTCTCCAAGGTGTTGGCCTTCTCTGGAAACACCATATATTTT; CDR3 protein: CAFSKVLAFSGNTIYF; clone size: many; J gene: TRBJ1-3; V gene: TRBV12-3/TRBV12-4; D gene: .
CDR3 DNA: TGTGCCATCAGTGTAGGTAACTCCTACGAGCAGTACTTC; CDR3 protein: CAISVGNSYEQYF; clone size: many; J gene: TRBJ2-7; V gene: TRBV10-3; D gene: .
CDR3 DNA: TGTGCCAGCAGAACGGACGAGAGCGAGCAGTACTTC; CDR3 protein: CASRTDESEQYF; clone size: .; J gene: TRBJ2-7; V gene: TRBV2; D gene: .
CDR3 DNA: TGTGCCAGCAGTGAGTCAGGGGGCAATCAGCCCCAGCATTTT; CDR3 protein: CASSESGGNQPQHF; clone size: .; J gene: TRBJ1-5; V gene: TRBV12-3/TRBV12-4; D gene: .
CDR3 DNA: TGTGCCAGCTCATCTCAGTCCGGCAATCAGCCCCAGCATTTT; CDR3 protein: CASSSQSGNQPQHF; clone size: few; J gene: TRBJ1-5; V gene: TRBV18; D gene: .
CDR3 DNA: TGCAGTGCTAGAAGCGGGGGGGGATACAATGAGCAGTTCTTC; CDR3 protein: CSARSGGGYNEQFF; clone size: many; J gene: TRBJ2-1; V gene: TRBV20-1; D gene: TRBD2
CDR3 DNA: TGCAGTGCTAGAGATCACAGGATGGGACCGGTGTTCCCCTACGAGCAGTACTTC; CDR3 protein: CSARDHRMGPVFPYEQYF; clone size: many; J gene: TRBJ2-7; V gene: TRBV20-1; D gene: .
CDR3 DNA: TGTGCCAGCAGGTCGGGACAGAACACCGGGGAGCTGTTTTTT; CDR3 protein: CASRSGQNTGELFF; clone size: many; J gene: TRBJ2-2; V gene: TRBV28; D gene: .
CDR3 DNA: TGTGCCAGCAGCTTCCAGGGAAGAAATTCACCCCTCCACTTT; CDR3 protein: CASSFQGRNSPLHF; clone size: .; J gene: TRBJ1-6; V gene: TRBV7-9; D gene: .
CDR3 DNA: TGTGCCAGCAGTTACTCCGGGGGCAACAATCAGCCCCAGCATTTT; CDR3 protein: CASSYSGGNNQPQHF; clone size: many; J gene: TRBJ1-5; V gene: TRBV6-5; D gene: .
CDR3 DNA: TGTGCCAGCAGACCAATCCGACAGGGCGCCTCCTACGAGCAGTACTTC; CDR3 protein: CASRPIRQGASYEQYF; clone size: many; J gene: TRBJ2-7; V gene: TRBV7-9; D gene: TRBD1
CDR3 DNA: TGTGCCAGCAGTTTATACCCCGCCCTAGACAGGGCGCAAGAGACCCAGTACTTC; CDR3 protein: CASSLYPALDRAQETQYF; clone size: many; J gene: TRBJ2-5; V gene: TRBV28; D gene: TRBD1
CDR3 DNA: TGTGCCAGCAGCTTTCGCCAAATGGAGACCCAGTACTTC; CDR3 protein: CASSFRQMETQYF; clone size: .; J gene: TRBJ2-5; V gene: TRBV7-9; D gene: .
CDR3 DNA: TGCGCCAGCAGCCCGGTGGGAAACCCAGATACGCAGTATTTT; CDR3 protein: CASSPVGNPDTQYF; clone size: many; J gene: TRBJ2-3; V gene: TRBV5-1; D gene: .
CDR3 DNA: TGCGCCAGCAGCTTGGGGGACCGACTAGCGGGCATAACCTTCACAGATACGCAGTATTTT; CDR3 protein: CASSLGDRLAGITFTDTQYF; clone size: many; J gene: TRBJ2-3; V gene: TRBV5-1; D gene: TRBD2
CDR3 DNA: TGTGCCACCAGACTTGAGCGGGACCCCTACAATGAGCAGTTCTTC; CDR3 protein: CATRLERDPYNEQFF; clone size: few; J gene: TRBJ2-1; V gene: TRBV15; D gene: TRBD2
CDR3 DNA: TGTGCCAGCAGCTTAGACCCAGGGAGTGGCTACACCTTC; CDR3 protein: CASSLDPGSGYTF; clone size: many; J gene: TRBJ1-2; V gene: TRBV7-8; D gene: .
CDR3 DNA: TGTGCCAGCAGCCAAGATCTGACTAGCGGGGGGGCCGGAGAGACCCAGTACTTC; CDR3 protein: CASSQDLTSGGAGETQYF; clone size: many; J gene: TRBJ2-5; V gene: TRBV4-2; D gene: TRBD2
CDR3 DNA: TGTGCCAGCGAAGGTAGGGGCAATCAGCCCCAGCATTTT; CDR3 protein: CASEGRGNQPQHF; clone size: many; J gene: TRBJ1-5; V gene: TRBV28; D gene: .
CDR3 DNA: TGTGCCACCAGCAGAGATCGGACAGGGGCAGGCAATGAGCAGTTCTTC; CDR3 protein: CATSRDRTGAGNEQFF; clone size: many; J gene: TRBJ2-1; V gene: TRBV15; D gene: TRBD1
CDR3 DNA: TGCGCCAGCAGCTTGGCCGGAGGAGGGACAGTTCCCTACGAGCAGTACTTC; CDR3 protein: CASSLAGGGTVPYEQYF; clone size: many; J gene: TRBJ2-7; V gene: TRBV5-1; D gene: .
CDR3 DNA: TGTGCCACCAGCATGGGGGCGCCCGGGACGAAAGAGACCCAGTACTTC; CDR3 protein: CATSMGAPGTKETQYF; clone size: few; J gene: TRBJ2-5; V gene: TRBV15; D gene: .
CDR3 DNA: TGCGCCAGCAGCCCCGGTTGGGCGGAGGAGACCCAGTACTTC; CDR3 protein: CASSPGWAEETQYF; clone size: .; J gene: TRBJ2-5; V gene: TRBV5-1; D gene: .
CDR3 DNA: TGTACCTTCTGTTTGGGCGGGGCCTCCTACGAGCAGTACTTC; CDR3 protein: CTFCLGGASYEQYF; clone size: .; J gene: TRBJ2-7; V gene: TRBV12-5; D gene: .
CDR3 DNA: TGTGCCAGCAGACGGGGGCCTTCGGATACGCAGTATTTT; CDR3 protein: CASRRGPSDTQYF; clone size: many; J gene: TRBJ2-3; V gene: TRBV7-3; D gene: .
CDR3 DNA: TGTGCCAGCAGCTTAGTAGGCCGGGGGGGCCCCGAGCAGTACTTC; CDR3 protein: CASSLVGRGGPEQYF; clone size: many; J gene: TRBJ2-7; V gene: TRBV7-2; D gene: TRBD2
CDR3 DNA: TGTGCCAGCAGTTTGCTACTAGCCAAAAACATTCAGTACTTC; CDR3 protein: CASSLLLAKNIQYF; clone size: many; J gene: TRBJ2-4; V gene: TRBV28; D gene: .
CDR3 DNA: TGTGCCACCGGATCCGGACGGAACACTGAAGCTTTCTTT; CDR3 protein: CATGSGRNTEAFF; clone size: many; J gene: TRBJ1-1; V gene: TRBV25-1; D gene: .
CDR3 DNA: TGCGCCAGCAGCTTGAATTTCCCCCAGGGAGCCTACGAGCAGTACTTC; CDR3 protein: CASSLNFPQGAYEQYF; clone size: many; J gene: TRBJ2-7; V gene: TRBV5-1; D gene: .
CDR3 DNA: TGTGCCAGCAGGACTCCGGGACAGGGGGCTTACACCATATATTTT; CDR3 protein: CASRTPGQGAYTIYF; clone size: many; J gene: TRBJ1-3; V gene: TRBV12-3/TRBV12-4; D gene: TRBD1
CDR3 DNA: TGCAGTGCTAGCAGACTAGCGCCGGGGCCAAACACCGGGGAGCTGTTTTTT; CDR3 protein: CSASRLAPGPNTGELFF; clone size: many; J gene: TRBJ2-2; V gene: TRBV20-1; D gene: TRBD2
CDR3 DNA: TGTGCCAGCAGTCCCCCAACGGGTAGCTCCTACGAGCAGTACTTC; CDR3 protein: CASSPPTGSSYEQYF; clone size: many; J gene: TRBJ2-7; V gene: TRBV12-3/TRBV12-4; D gene: .
CDR3 DNA: TGCGCCAGCAGCTTGGAACCGGGGGGGTACAATGAGCAGTTCTTC; CDR3 protein: CASSLEPGGYNEQFF; clone size: many; J gene: TRBJ2-1; V gene: TRBV5-1; D gene: TRBD2
CDR3 DNA: TGCGCCAGCAGCTTGATCGGCCCCGGGAACGTACTGTTTTTT; CDR3 protein: CASSLIGPGNVLFF; clone size: few; J gene: TRBJ1-4; V gene: TRBV5-1; D gene: .
CDR3 DNA: TGTGCCAGCAGTGACGGCGGGGGGGCCGCAGATACGCAGTATTTT; CDR3 protein: CASSDGGGAADTQYF; clone size: many; J gene: TRBJ2-3; V gene: TRBV6-1; D gene: TRBD2
CDR3 DNA: TGTGCCAGCAGTTTATTCGGGGTTATTAATTCACCCCTCCACTTT; CDR3 protein: CASSLFGVINSPLHF; clone size: many; J gene: TRBJ1-6; V gene: TRBV28; D gene: .
CDR3 DNA: TGTGCCTGGGTGACAGTCCCAAGCACAGATACGCAGTATTTT; CDR3 protein: CAWVTVPSTDTQYF; clone size: many; J gene: TRBJ2-3; V gene: TRBV30; D gene: .
CDR3 DNA: TGTGCCAGCAGTGAACAGAACACTGAAGCTTTCTTT; CDR3 protein: CASSEQNTEAFF; clone size: many; J gene: TRBJ1-1; V gene: TRBV6-1; D gene: .